The T cell receptor beta chain described here comes from a study of T cell responses to AZD1222 COVID-19 vaccine. General study points: Spike-specific TCR breadth rose after two AZD1222 doses, and depth rose as well. Donor demographics were predominantly white British with a female majority; clonal diversity may be underestimated. At baseline, seropositivity was found in only six AZD1222 recipients. Sampling captured repertoires only after the peak T cell response.

In the case of this clone: What it binds is not known.

This CDR3 region has 16 residues. V lost 8 bases, J lost 3 bases, and 20 bases lay in between. Germline V lookup: CDR1 MNHEY, CDR2 SMNVEV (reference sequence). TCRdb keeps only in-frame clones here, not all; method: immunoSEQ multiplex PCR. The table includes about 140,000 clones, 80% to 95% detected once. The sequence was obtained from an adult who received the AZD1222 COVID-19 vaccine. The chain joins TRBV27 to TRBJ1-5, with D possibly matching TRBD1 (6 bases). The material sequenced was peripheral blood, taken 28 days after the second AZD1222 dose. CDR3 bases: TGTGCCAGCGCTATACAGGGTGGAATGAACAATCAGCCCCAGCATTTT. This gives the protein CASAIQGGMNNQPQHF.